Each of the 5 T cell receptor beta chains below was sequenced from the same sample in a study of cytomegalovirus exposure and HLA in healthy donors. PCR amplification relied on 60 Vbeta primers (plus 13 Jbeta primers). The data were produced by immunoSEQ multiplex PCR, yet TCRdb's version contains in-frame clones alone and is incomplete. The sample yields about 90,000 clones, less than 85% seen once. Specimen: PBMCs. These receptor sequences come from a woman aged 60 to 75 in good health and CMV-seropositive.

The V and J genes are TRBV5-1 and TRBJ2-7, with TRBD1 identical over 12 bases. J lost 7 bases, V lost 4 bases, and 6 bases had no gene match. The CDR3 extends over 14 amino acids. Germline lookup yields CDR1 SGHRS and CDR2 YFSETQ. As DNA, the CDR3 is TGCGCCAGCAGCCCGGGACAGGGGGCGCAAGAGCAGTACTTC. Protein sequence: CASSPGQGAQEQYF.

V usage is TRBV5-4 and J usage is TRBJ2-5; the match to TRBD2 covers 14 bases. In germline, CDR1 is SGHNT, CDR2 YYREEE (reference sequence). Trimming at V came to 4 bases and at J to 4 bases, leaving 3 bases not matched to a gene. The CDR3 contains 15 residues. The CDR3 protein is CASSLGLAGAETQYF. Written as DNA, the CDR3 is TGTGCCAGCAGCCTGGGACTAGCGGGAGCAGAGACCCAGTACTTC. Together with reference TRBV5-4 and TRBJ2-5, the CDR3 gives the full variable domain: ETGVTQSPTHLIKTRGQQVTLRCSSQSGHNTVSWYQQALGQGPQFIFQYYREEENGRGNFPPRFSGLQFPNYSSELNVNALELDDSALYLCASSLGLAGAETQYFGPGTRLLVL.

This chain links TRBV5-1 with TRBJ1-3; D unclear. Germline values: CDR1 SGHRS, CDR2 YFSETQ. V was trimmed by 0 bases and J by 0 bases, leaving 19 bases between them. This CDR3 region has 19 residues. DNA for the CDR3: TGCGCCAGCAGCTTGGTTTCGGGGTCAGGAACCGCCTCTGGAAACACCATATATTTT. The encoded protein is CASSLVSGSGTASGNTIYF.

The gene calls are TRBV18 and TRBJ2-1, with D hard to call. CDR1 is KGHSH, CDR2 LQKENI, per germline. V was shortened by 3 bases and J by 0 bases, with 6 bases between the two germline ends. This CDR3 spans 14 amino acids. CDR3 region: CASSPGDSYNEQFF. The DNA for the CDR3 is TGTGCCAGCTCACCCGGAGACTCCTACAATGAGCAGTTCTTC.

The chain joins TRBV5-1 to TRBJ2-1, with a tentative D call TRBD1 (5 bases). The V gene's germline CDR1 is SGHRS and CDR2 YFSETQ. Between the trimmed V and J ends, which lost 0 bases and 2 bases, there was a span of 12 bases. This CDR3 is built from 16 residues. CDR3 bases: TGCGCCAGCAGCTTGGCCTTGGGGCGGCCCTACAATGAGCAGTTCTTC. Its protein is CASSLALGRPYNEQFF.